This T cell receptor beta chain derives from a study of T cell responses to AZD1222 COVID-19 vaccine (dated by TCRdb to 2020 to 2022). For the study in its entirety: TCR sequencing was performed for 230 to 250 trial participants, of whom 207 were given two doses of AZD1222 and some 26 were given two doses of MenACWY control vaccine. Trial participants were enrolled by age into 18-55, 56-69 and 70-plus year subgroups, with roughly 160, 29 and 62 TCR-sequenced participants respectively. What the study reported, not specific to this receptor: After two AZD1222 doses, both the breadth and the depth of spike-specific TCRs were significantly higher than at day 0 and than in MenACWY recipients. The whole spike protein was spanned by vaccine-associated CD4 TCRs, and dominant responses were seen in regions 160-218 and 743-854. Reportedly, close to half of the unique spike-specific TCRs recognized epitopes lying outside the regions that are mutated in the B.1.351 and B.1.1.7 variants. In the small 56-69-year group, the increase in depth fell short of significance, most likely because of low power. Conclusions about previously exposed vaccinees are limited because only six or seven AZD1222 recipients were SARS-CoV-2 seropositive at baseline. Because no day 14 peak-response samples were available, repertoires were characterized only after the peak T cell response. Participants were mostly white British, with more females than males. The authors suggested clonal diversity may have been underestimated.

Note on this clone: Its antigen target is currently unknown. There are no base qualities to consult, and no much larger clone falls within one base.

Interpreted using the paper, the time point label stands for: about 28 days (+/-7) after the second vaccine dose. AZD1222 recipients with second doses at about 4 weeks or about 12 weeks were pooled, because spike-specific TCR depth and breadth did not differ between schedules. Vaccinee samples came from UK trials COV001 and COV002, including a single-blind randomized controlled phase 2/3 trial of AZD1222 (ChAdOx1 nCoV-19) in healthy adults. For TCRbeta chain sequencing, PBMC samples from trial participants were taken at day 0 and at day 28 after the second dose. The CDR3 regions of human TCRbeta chains were subjected to immunosequencing. From the authors' description of their analysis: Repertoire TCRs were checked for matches against a reference library of SARS-CoV-2-specific TCRs that had been generated using the MIRA antigen-specificity platform. Breadth was defined as the fraction of unique TCRs that were SARS-CoV-2-associated, and depth was defined as the fraction of total T cells that were SARS-CoV-2-associated. Using the MIRA data, every spike-specific TCR was mapped to the spike region that the TCR reacted to and assigned to either a CD4 or a CD8 class. Log10-transformed breadth and depth values were compared by one-way ANOVA with Sidak's multiple comparisons tests. Not all clones reach the TCRdb copy of this immuneACCESS table, which keeps in-frame sequences only. Checked studies attribute under half of the gap to unresolved V genes and leave the rest unexplained. The DNA gave D and trimming, while V, J and clone size come from that table. Recorded for this sample are approximately 90,000 clones; 89% of them occurred a single time. The ten top clones hold approximately 5% of the sample.

CDR1 MNHNY and CDR2 SVGAGI were looked up in the germline V gene (reference sequence). V and J lose 5 bases and 0 bases, and a span of 17 bases separates them. The CDR3 starts with the cysteine, ends with the phenylalanine, and has 18 residues. Only CDR3 DNA remains: 54 bases, in frame from the first base. This specimen was peripheral blood, taken 28 days after the second AZD1222 dose. Recombination joined TRBV6-6 with TRBJ1-6; a confident D gene designation cannot be given. The sequence came from an adult who received the AZD1222 COVID-19 vaccine. The DNA reads TGTGCCAGCAGTCCTCCCGGGAAAGGGAGCTCCTATAATTCACCCCTCCACTTT. Translation gives CASSPPGKGSSYNSPLHF.